This TCR beta chain stems from a study of T cell responses to AZD1222 COVID-19 vaccine. As for this clone: Its antigen is unknown.

Germline assignment: CDR1 LGHDT and CDR2 YNNKEL (reference sequence). V lost 2 bases and J 7 bases, leaving 6 bases between the germline ends. This CDR3 spans 12 amino acids. The method was immunoSEQ multiplex PCR; TCRdb's version includes in-frame clones alone and lacks a portion of them. This sample has 85,000 to 100,000 clones, with roughly nine tenths found just once. Study-wide results and limits: There were vaccine-associated CD4 TCRs across spike, dominant at 160-218 and 743-854. Among the donors, most were white British and more were female, and clonal diversity was possibly underestimated.

The TCR sequence derives from an adult who received the AZD1222 COVID-19 vaccine. Specimen: peripheral blood, collected 28 days after the second AZD1222 dose. V and J are TRBV3-1 (or the pseudogene TRBV3-2) and TRBJ2-1; no firm D call. CDR3 coding DNA: TGTGCCAGCAGCCAACTCTTAAATGAGCAGTTCTTC. This translates into CASSQLLNEQFF.